This T cell receptor (beta chain) was found in a study of CD8 T cells in Susac syndrome. Study context: Treatment status at blood draw for the Susac syndrome patients was therapy-naive, corticosteroids, or intravenous immunoglobulin alone. General study findings and limits: Peak Susac CD8+ clonal expansion was seen in TEMRA cells and active patients.

Random-hexamer reverse transcription was applied to about 0.5 to 1 ug RNA. Amplification of TCR beta CDR3 was carried out by immunoSEQ multiplex PCR, which covered 54 Vbeta and 13 Jbeta segments. TCRdb reprocessed the immunoSEQ multiplex PCR reads with MiXCR, giving one entry per CDR3 protein. The top ten hold 0.3% of the sample, which has about 100,000 distinct CDR3 sequences, 95% seen once. CDR3 length: 13 amino acids. Trimming shortened V by 4 bases and J by 2 bases, and 9 bases separated the two germline ends. There are a few counts of this clonotype. Its antigen is currently unknown. V gene TRBV12-3 or TRBV12-4 combines with J gene TRBJ2-7; a possible D gene is TRBD1 (6 bases). The TCR comes from a human donor with Susac syndrome. Sequencing input: CD8+ T cells from PBMCs. The CDR3 protein is CASSSGHTYEQYF. The DNA of the CDR3 is TGTGCCAGCAGTTCGGGACATACCTACGAGCAGTACTTC.